This T cell receptor (beta chain) was retrieved from a study of OX40 agonist ivuxolimab in advanced cancers. Study overall: Patients took ivuxolimab, an agonistic anti-OX40 (CD134) antibody.

This clone was picked up a small number of times. Germline lookup yields CDR1 SGHTA and CDR2 FQGNSA. V was clipped by 6 bases and J by 1 base; unmatched bases: 9. This CDR3 has 16 amino acids. Assay: immunoSEQ multiplex PCR; the TCRdb copy retains only in-frame clones and omits some. The sample includes about 60,000 clones, roughly 84% seen only once; the top ten take approximately 0.63%. This TCR derives from an adult with an advanced solid tumor such as melanoma, head and neck, liver or kidney cancer. This rearrangement joins TRBV7-2 to TRBJ1-5; 7 nucleotides agree with TRBD1. Here the sequenced sample was CD4+ or CD8+ T cells sorted from blood, taken in a trial of the OX40 agonist ivuxolimab. As DNA, the CDR3 is TGTGCCAGCAGGTCGACAGGGAGGGGAAGCAATCAGCCCCAGCATTTT. Amino acid sequence: CASRSTGRGSNQPQHF. The full variable domain, rest sourced from reference TRBV7-2 and TRBJ1-5, is GAGVSQSPSNKVTEKGKDVELRCDPISGHTALYWYRQSLGQGLEFLIYFQGNSAPDKSGLPSDRFSAERTGGSVSTLTIQRTQQEDSAVYLCASRSTGRGSNQPQHFGDGTRLSIL.